What follows is one TCR beta chain and its context. Its specificity is unknown. These data are taken from a study of radiation and T cells in renal cell carcinoma. General study findings and limits: Top tumor clonotypes rose in blood 2 weeks post-radiation, then contracted. Without pretreatment biopsies, baseline tumor clonotype presence was undetermined.

Time point reported: baseline pretreatment blood. Sample treatment: 15 Gy SBRT to primary tumor, nephrectomy 4 weeks later. After SBRT, blood was collected at 2 and 4 weeks, plus baseline. Clear cell pathology was present in this patient's renal cell carcinoma. Clones were sequenced by immunoSEQ multiplex PCR, and TCRdb holds only the in-frame ones, with some missing. The sample lists 100,000 to 150,000 clones, around 84% occurring once. Germline V gene data show CDR1 as DFQATT and CDR2 as SNEGSKA (reference sequence). This CDR3 comprises 10 residues. Trimming left V 3 bases short and J 12 bases short, with 11 bases between.

The clonotype was recovered from a woman aged 55-70 years with renal cell carcinoma. The rearrangement links TRBV20-1 to TRBJ1-2, with a tentative D call TRBD1 (5 bases). This sample comprised blood, obtained from a patient whose treatment included radiotherapy and nephrectomy. Written as DNA, the CDR3 is TGCAGTGCTAGTTCTAGGGGAGACACCTTC. Protein: CSASSRGDTF.